These T cell receptor beta chains were read from a single sample in a study of identical twins. TCRdb re-called the 5' RACE reads through MiXCR, storing one row per CDR3 protein. Of roughly 480,000 distinct CDR3 sequences listed, 24% were seen once; the top ten hold over 2.5%. The sample also formed part of further work on T cells expressing NK-cell markers.

Sequenced input: CD4+ T cells sorted from blood. These receptors were taken from a woman between 18 and 30 years old in good health. Both conserved end residues are trimmed from each CDR3. The size entry is marked missing in some rows and otherwise reads once, few, many or a size class.

cdr3_aa clone_size v_call
ASTRGAGYGYT few TRBV4-3
ASSYTGQHSGNTIY few TRBV6-5
ASSFGRNSENIQY . TRBV12-3/TRBV12-4
SARWTASDTQY few TRBV20-1
AIASPGLAYNEQF . TRBV10-3
ASALRRTNQPQH . TRBV28
SARERFTEAF . TRBV20-1
ASSPIAGNVDTDTQY few TRBV27
ASSLGTSGRDYNEQF once TRBV5-8
ATSEAGRTDTQY few TRBV24-1
ASSPGQQQF once TRBV4-1
SGATDTEAF . TRBV29-1
ASSRGRGVLPREQY . TRBV3-1
ASSLAQQGYNEQF few TRBV7-9
ASSRFGNTEAF . TRBV12-3/TRBV12-4
ASSPARINKDEQF few TRBV6-2/TRBV6-3
ASSEYRGQGNEQF few TRBV25-1
ASSPNHTFYEQY . TRBV7-3
ASSSRTSGRRETQY few TRBV7-2
ASAPPGTNTEAF few TRBV28
ATSRDRGDEQY . TRBV15
ASSPRGATNEKLF . TRBV7-9
SVGRGLRNEQF . TRBV20-1
ASMSKAGELF once TRBV11-3
ASSTTTGTDTQY . TRBV7-8
ASSYTGNTEAF many TRBV2
ASNPLPNRDTGELF . TRBV7-3
ASSLLKSYNSPLH . TRBV7-8
ASSPMGRGQPQH few TRBV12-3/TRBV12-4
ASSFHGGAFTDTQY . TRBV12-3/TRBV12-4
ASSRTTGLDYGYT . TRBV12-3/TRBV12-4
ASSRTGSDTDTQY few TRBV6-1
ASSLLQGETEAF few TRBV12-3/TRBV12-4
SVKQASLNTEAF . TRBV20-1
ASSPRGPSGINEQY . TRBV21-1
ASSYRGAGEETQY few TRBV5-1
ASSQEAYHEQY once TRBV4-3
ASRPQTGTGEQY . TRBV5-1
ASSLVGAGEQF . TRBV7-9
SARDHYNEQF . TRBV20-1
AISRGGQNYEQY . TRBV10-3
ASSRQGGRGTDTQY . TRBV12-3/TRBV12-4
ASSLSGARTDTQY . TRBV6-2/TRBV6-3
ASSPLSLDAETQY . TRBV7-6
ASSVGGSNEKLF . TRBV9
ASSYKTVDTQY few TRBV5-6
ASSLTRAGDTEAF . TRBV7-8
ASGLWDTGELF . TRBV12-5
ATRTANYGYT few TRBV10-3
ASSQDMRSYGYT . TRBV4-3
SASPQRGNTEAF . TRBV20-1
ASSHGPTGLGNEAF few TRBV4-3
ASSYSAEGNTIY few TRBV6-5
ASSPRRGTEAF few TRBV3-1
ASSPRRFTDTQY few TRBV18
FYGRTHTDTQY . TRBV20-1
ASSYTGTFNTEAF . TRBV6-5
SAGSSSGANVLT . TRBV20-1
ASSQDWAPIAANTEAF . TRBV4-2